These 24 T cell receptor beta chains were all obtained from the same sample, sequenced in a study of cytomegalovirus exposure and HLA in healthy donors. This PCR relied on a set of 60 Vbeta primers and 13 Jbeta primers. Profiling relied on immunoSEQ multiplex PCR, and the TCRdb table lists in-frame clones only, not all of them. The sample has 60,000 to 70,000 clones; 75% are singletons. Sequencing was done on a sample of PBMCs. All receptors derive from a man between 60 and 75 years old in good health and CMV-seropositive.

V and J are TRBV10-1 and TRBJ1-1, with a tentative D call TRBD1 (5 bases). The V gene's germline CDR1 is WNHNN and CDR2 SYGVQD (reference sequence). Trimming pared 10 bases from V and 3 bases from J, leaving 18 bases between. The CDR3 extends over 14 amino acids. The CDR3 reads CAIQGGRGYTEAFF. CDR3 nucleotide sequence: TGCGCCATCCAGGGAGGTCGCGGTTACACTGAAGCTTTCTTT.

This clone was recorded once. The V call is TRBV5-4, the J call TRBJ2-5; 11 bases match TRBD1. This CDR3 spans 14 amino acids. The V gene's germline CDR1 is SGHNT and CDR2 YYREEE (reference sequence). V trimming: 6 bases; J trimming: 3 bases; junction bases outside the gene matches: 4. The CDR3: CASTRDRGEETQYF. CDR3 bases: TGTGCCAGCACCCGGGACAGGGGGGAAGAGACCCAGTACTTC.

This clone was seen more than once but under ten times. V and J are TRBV7-9 and TRBJ2-5, with TRBD2 as a possible D gene (5 bases). This CDR3 spans 15 amino acids. Trimming left V 0 bases short and J 5 bases short, with 13 bases between. Per germline, CDR1 SEHNR and CDR2 FQNEAQ (reference sequence). CDR3 bases: TGTGCCAGCAGCTTAGCGTTGTCCGGGGTTGAGACCCAGTACTTC. Translating gives CASSLALSGVETQYF.

This clone turned up a few times. V gene TRBV19 combines with J gene TRBJ2-5, with D tentatively TRBD2 (7 bases). Germline V CDR1 and CDR2: LNHDA, SQIVND (reference sequence). This CDR3 comprises 18 residues. With 5 bases removed from V and 3 bases from J, the gap between germline ends came to 25 bases. The CDR3 region has the DNA TGTGCCAGTAGTCCGCGACCCTCAGGGGAGGGATCGGAAGAGACCCAGTACTTC. Residues: CASSPRPSGEGSEETQYF. The full variable domain, with the rest looked up from reference TRBV19 and TRBJ2-5, is DGGITQSPKYLFRKEGQNVTLSCEQNLNHDAMYWYRQDPGQGLRLIYYSQIVNDFQKGDIAEGYSVSREKKESFPLTVTSAQKNPTAFYLCASSPRPSGEGSEETQYFGPGTRLLVL.

The chain is built from TRBV2 and TRBJ2-3; 10 positions match TRBD2. CDR1 and CDR2 from the germline V gene are SNHLY and FYNNEI. The CDR3 contains 17 residues. V was clipped by 2 bases and J by 3 bases; unmatched bases: 8. CDR3 coding DNA: TGTGCCAGCAGTGAATACCCGGGACTAGCGAGTACAGATACGCAGTATTTT. It specifies CASSEYPGLASTDTQYF.

The chain is built from TRBV6-6 and TRBJ1-4; 7 bases match TRBD1. Per germline, CDR1 MNHNY and CDR2 SVGAGI (reference sequence). The CDR3 contains 13 residues. The V and J ends lost 2 bases and 11 bases, in that order; junction bases with no gene match: 5. CDR3 sequence: CASSYADRMKLFF. In DNA, the CDR3 is TGTGCCAGCAGTTACGCGGACAGGATGAAACTGTTTTTT.

The chain recombines TRBV6-1 with TRBJ1-3; D is ambiguous. The CDR3 is 15 residues long. CDR1 and CDR2 from the germline V gene are MNHNS and SASEGT. V lost 6 bases, J lost 0 bases, and 12 bases lay in between. CDR3 sequence (DNA): TGTGCCAGCAGCCCCTTCCGGGACTCTGGAAACACCATATATTTT. This translates into CASSPFRDSGNTIYF.

J is TRBJ1-5 and V is TRBV6-5, with unresolved D. This CDR3 is 14 amino acids long. The germline gives CDR1 MNHEY, CDR2 SVGAGI. The ends were cut back, 5 bases at V and 4 bases at J, with 12 bases in the middle. In nucleotides, the CDR3 is TGTGCCAGCAGTCCCCTCGACGGGAATCAGCCCCAGCATTTT. Protein sequence: CASSPLDGNQPQHF.

This clone came up once. This sequence joins TRBV7-9 and TRBJ1-2; 7 positions agree with TRBD1. The CDR3 totals 14 residues. The germline gives CDR1 SEHNR, CDR2 FQNEAQ (reference sequence). V was clipped by 5 bases and J by 4 bases; unmatched bases: 7. The CDR3 loop reads CASSHPGQVYGYTF. In DNA, the CDR3 is TGTGCCAGCAGCCATCCCGGACAGGTCTATGGCTACACCTTC.

This clone was seen only a few times. The chain joins TRBV2 to TRBJ2-7; TRBD2 might be the D (5 bases). V lost 7 bases to trimming and J lost 4 bases, with 20 bases between them. The CDR3 sequence is 15 residues long. The V gene's germline CDR1 is SNHLY and CDR2 FYNNEI. The CDR3 is CASTTPTPTGYEQYF. Here the CDR3 DNA reads TGTGCCAGCACTACGCCGACTCCTACGGGGTACGAGCAGTACTTC.

The chain couples TRBV15 to TRBJ2-5; tentative D call: TRBD2 (7 bases). CDR3 length: 16 amino acids. With 1 base removed from V and 0 bases from J, the gap between germline ends came to 12 bases. The germline gives CDR1 LNHNV, CDR2 YYDKDF (reference sequence). The CDR3 loop is CATSRGRGAYQETQYF. The CDR3 DNA is TGTGCCACCAGCAGAGGCCGGGGGGCATACCAAGAGACCCAGTACTTC.

The V and J genes are TRBV6-1 and TRBJ1-5, with D maybe TRBD1 (5 bases). Trimming took off 3 bases at V and 0 bases at J, with 12 bases between the two ends. The CDR3 runs 16 residues. CDR1 and CDR2 from the germline V gene are MNHNS and SASEGT. The CDR3 sequence: CASSESTAHSNQPQHF. Here the CDR3 DNA reads TGTGCCAGCAGTGAGTCGACAGCTCATAGCAATCAGCCCCAGCATTTT.

This sequence joins TRBV4-2 and TRBJ2-3; D is uncertain. The germline V gene encodes CDR1 LGHNA and CDR2 YNFKEQ. The CDR3 totals 15 residues. V lost 0 bases, J lost 2 bases, and 9 bases lay in between. This CDR3 is CASSQDESLTDTQYF. CDR3 coding DNA: TGTGCCAGCAGCCAAGATGAGTCCCTCACAGATACGCAGTATTTT.

The chain couples TRBV7-9 to TRBJ2-5, with a possible D match to TRBD1 (6 bases). V lost 2 bases to trimming and J lost 2 bases, with 12 bases between them. The CDR3 is made up of 15 amino acids. The germline gives CDR1 SEHNR, CDR2 FQNEAQ (reference sequence). This CDR3 reads CASSLRVDRQETQYF. The CDR3 nucleotides are TGTGCCAGCAGCTTAAGGGTGGACAGACAAGAGACCCAGTACTTC. The full variable domain, with the rest looked up from reference TRBV7-9 and TRBJ2-5, is DTGVSQNPRHKITKRGQNVTFRCDPISEHNRLYWYRQTLGQGPEFLTYFQNEAQLEKSRLLSDRFSAERPKGSFSTLEIQRTEQGDSAMYLCASSLRVDRQETQYFGPGTRLLVL.

This clone was seen only a few times. The chain employs TRBV6-6 and TRBJ2-5; D might be TRBD1 (6 bases). CDR1 and CDR2 (germline): MNHNY, SVGAGI (reference sequence). Trimming left V 2 bases short and J 4 bases short, with 8 bases between. The CDR3 totals 13 residues. DNA for the CDR3: TGTGCCAGCAGTTACCAGGGGCTAGAGACCCAGTACTTC. This translates into CASSYQGLETQYF.

The V call is TRBV15, the J call TRBJ1-1; 11 nucleotides match TRBD1. J gave up 1 base and V 1 base, and 2 bases lay outside the gene matches. The V gene's germline CDR1 is LNHNV and CDR2 YYDKDF (reference sequence). The CDR3 is 16 residues long. This CDR3 reads CATSRGDRGANTEAFF. In nucleotides, the CDR3 is TGTGCCACCAGCAGAGGGGACAGGGGGGCGAACACTGAAGCTTTCTTT.

This clone has just a few counts. The V and J genes are TRBV4-1 and TRBJ1-5, with a tentative D call TRBD1 (5 bases). Trimming took 0 bases from V and 9 from J, leaving 12 bases between them. The germline V gene has CDR1 MGHRA and CDR2 YSYEKL. This CDR3 is built from 14 residues. CDR3 bases: TGCGCCAGCAGCCAAGATAGGGGTAGAGGGCCCCAGCATTTT. This gives the protein CASSQDRGRGPQHF.

As DNA, the CDR3 is TGTGCCAGCAGCCGGGGAAATTTCGCAGATACGCAGTATTTT. Translated, it gives CASSRGNFADTQYF. This chain uses TRBV11-2 with TRBJ2-3; D may be TRBD2 (5 bases). CDR3 length: 14 amino acids. Germline assignment: CDR1 SGHAT and CDR2 FQNNGV. V was pared by 5 bases and J by 4 bases, with 13 bases between.

This clone has more than one count but fewer than ten. This sequence joins TRBV5-6 and TRBJ1-4; 8 nucleotides match TRBD1. V was clipped by 3 bases and J by 3 bases; unmatched bases: 1. The CDR3 spans 14 residues. Germline CDR1 reads SGHDT; CDR2 reads YYEEEE. CDR3 in DNA: TGTGCCAGCAGCTGGGGACAGGCTAATGAAAAACTGTTTTTT. This translates into CASSWGQANEKLFF.

The CDR3 DNA sequence: TGTGCCAGCAGCTTTGGGCAAACTAGAGGTGGCTACACCTTC. It specifies CASSFGQTRGGYTF. J is TRBJ1-2 and V is TRBV11-3; D uncertain. Trimming removed 3 bases from V and 7 bases from J, with 15 bases in between. Germline CDR1 SGHNT, CDR2 YENEEA. The CDR3 runs 14 residues.

This chain links TRBV6-5 with TRBJ2-5, with 9 bases that match TRBD2. The CDR3 loop spans 16 amino acids. The germline gives CDR1 MNHEY, CDR2 SVGAGI. Trimming at V came to 0 bases and at J to 1 base, leaving 3 bases not matched to a gene. The CDR3 sequence is CASSYSLAGIQETQYF. As DNA, the CDR3 is TGTGCCAGCAGTTACTCTCTAGCGGGGATCCAAGAGACCCAGTACTTC.

The chain joins TRBV19 to TRBJ2-1, with D perhaps matching TRBD1 (6 bases). Germline assignment: CDR1 LNHDA and CDR2 SQIVND (reference sequence). V gave up 6 bases and J gave up 5 bases, with 11 bases separating them. The length of the CDR3 is 13 residues. CDR3 DNA: TGTGCCAGTAGCAGGGGCCGACACAATGAGCAGTTCTTC. Its protein is CASSRGRHNEQFF.

V is TRBV6-5 and J is TRBJ1-5; D may be TRBD1 (5 bases). The CDR3 has 14 amino acids. Trimming took 7 bases from V and 4 from J, leaving 14 bases between them. Germline CDR1 MNHEY, CDR2 SVGAGI. The CDR3 nucleotides are TGTGCCAGCACCCCGTACAAGGGGAATCAGCCCCAGCATTTT. Protein sequence: CASTPYKGNQPQHF.

This chain uses TRBV7-2 with TRBJ1-2, with D perhaps matching TRBD1 (6 bases). The CDR3 spans 16 residues. CDR1 is SGHTA, CDR2 FQGNSA, per germline. V lost 5 bases to trimming and J lost 5 bases, with 21 bases between them. The CDR3 protein is CASSPGTSGGPYGYTF. The CDR3 DNA follows: TGTGCCAGCAGCCCTGGGACGAGCGGGGGCCCTTATGGCTACACCTTC.